These 12 T cell receptor beta chains share one sample of origin, sequenced in a study of metastatic and nonmetastatic thyroid tumors. The entire patient cohort was treatment-naive prior to thyroid surgery. TCRdb used MiXCR to call clones anew from the PCR reads. The repertoire holds some 33,000 clones, with approximately 15% as singletons. The sequencing sample was made of blood. Every receptor here comes from a male donor with papillary thyroid cancer or a benign thyroid nodule (not recorded which). Some clones in this sample may be carry-over from other donors' samples.

This clone appeared many times. This sequence joins TRBV28 and TRBJ2-1; no clear D. Trimming removed 4 bases at V and 2 bases at J, with 15 bases between. The CDR3 is 16 residues long. CDR1 is MDHEN and CDR2 is SYDVKM in the germline V gene. CDR3 in amino acids: CASSSPGSPTYNEQFF. The DNA of the CDR3 is TGTGCCAGCAGTTCCCCCGGTAGCCCAACCTACAATGAGCAGTTCTTC.

This chain joins TRBV2 and TRBJ1-6; D perhaps matches TRBD1 (5 bases). The CDR3 loop spans 13 amino acids. V gave up 8 bases and J gave up 7 bases, with 12 bases separating them. The germline V gene has CDR1 SNHLY and CDR2 FYNNEI. In nucleotides, the CDR3 is TGTGCCAGCCGACAGCTCGAGAATTCACCCCTCCACTTT. This codes for CASRQLENSPLHF.

This clone was found many times. V gene TRBV6-1 combines with J gene TRBJ2-2; 10 nucleotides match TRBD2. CDR3 size: 15 residues. Looked up from germline, CDR1 is MNHNS and CDR2 is SASEGT. V shed 6 bases and J 3 bases; nucleotides not matched to a gene: 4. Here the CDR3 DNA reads TGTGCCAGCAGGGTAGCGGGAGGAGACACCGGGGAGCTGTTTTTT. Amino acid sequence: CASRVAGGDTGELFF.

There are many counts of this clone. This sequence joins TRBV7-9 and TRBJ1-2; weak D call: TRBD1 (5 bases). The CDR3 is 15 residues long. In germline, CDR1 is SEHNR, CDR2 FQNEAQ (reference sequence). Trimming took off 0 bases at V and 4 bases at J, with 12 bases between the two ends. DNA of the CDR3: TGTGCCAGCAGCTTAGCGCAGTGGACAAGCTATGGCTACACCTTC. Amino acids: CASSLAQWTSYGYTF.

Many counts were recorded for this clone. The chain uses TRBV12-3 or TRBV12-4 and TRBJ2-1; the match to TRBD1 covers 9 bases. The CDR3 consists of 14 residues. Losses at the gene ends were 1 base for V and 14 bases for J; bases not matched to a gene: 9. DNA of the CDR3: TGTGCCAGCAGTTTAGAGGGGGACAGGGTAATGAAGTTCTTC. It is translated as CASSLEGDRVMKFF.

This clone was observed many times. The V call is TRBV2, the J call TRBJ2-7; 10 bases fit TRBD2. The CDR3 sequence is 13 residues long. After removal of 5 bases from V and 2 bases from J, the junction contained 0 bases not matched to a gene. Germline CDR1 SNHLY, CDR2 FYNNEI. For the CDR3, the DNA is TGTGCCAGCAGTAGCGGGAGGGCCTACGAGCAGTACTTC. Residues: CASSSGRAYEQYF.

The rearrangement links TRBV7-9 to TRBJ2-7; TRBD2 matches at 9 bases. V shed 7 bases, J shed 9 bases, and the junction held 13 bases outside the gene matches. This CDR3 is 14 amino acids long. Germline loops: CDR1 SEHNR, CDR2 FQNEAQ (reference sequence). CDR3 DNA sequence: TGTGCCAGCAAGGAGGGGACTAGCACACCAGGGCAGTACTTC. Protein sequence: CASKEGTSTPGQYF.

This clone was observed many times. The chain has TRBV20-1 and TRBJ2-3; TRBD1 is a possible D gene (6 bases). Germline CDR1 is DFQATT and CDR2 is SNEGSKA (reference sequence). The CDR3 totals 14 residues. Trimming stripped 0 bases from V and 0 bases from J, with 7 bases between. The CDR3 DNA reads as TGCAGTGCTAGAGACGACAGGAGCACAGATACGCAGTATTTT. Translating it yields CSARDDRSTDTQYF.

This chain links TRBV20-1 with TRBJ2-7, with D perhaps matching TRBD2 (6 bases). Deletions cut 0 bases from V and 4 bases from J, with 7 bases between. The germline V gene has CDR1 DFQATT and CDR2 SNEGSKA (reference sequence). The CDR3 is 12 residues long. This chain's CDR3 is CSARDREYEQYF. The DNA for the CDR3 is TGCAGTGCTAGAGATCGGGAGTACGAGCAGTACTTC.

For this clone: A clone one base away is much larger, so this may be a read error. The chain links TRBV5-4 to TRBJ2-3; no firm D call. Germline V gene sequence: CDR1 SGHNT, CDR2 YYREEE (reference sequence). This CDR3 comprises 16 residues. The CDR3 sequence: CASSFLRMSSTDTHYF. CDR3 sequence (DNA): TGTGCCAGCAGCTTTTTAAGGATGTCCTCCACAGATACGCATTATTTT.

J is TRBJ2-5 and V is TRBV30; possible D gene TRBD1, 6 bases. CDR3 length: 13 residues. V was pared by 4 bases and J by 5 bases, with 14 bases between. Germline V gene sequence: CDR1 GTSNPN, CDR2 SVGIG (reference sequence). CDR3 bases: TGTGCCTGGAAGGCAGGGGCTGTGGAGACCCAGTACTTC. It yields the protein CAWKAGAVETQYF.

The V call is TRBV10-3, the J call TRBJ2-5, with D perhaps being TRBD1 or TRBD2 (5 bases each). From germline, CDR1 is ENHRY and CDR2 SYGVKD. This CDR3 spans 13 amino acids. The DNA of the CDR3 is TGTGCAATCTGCCGGGACCCAGGGGAGACCCAGTACTTC. It encodes CAICRDPGETQYF.